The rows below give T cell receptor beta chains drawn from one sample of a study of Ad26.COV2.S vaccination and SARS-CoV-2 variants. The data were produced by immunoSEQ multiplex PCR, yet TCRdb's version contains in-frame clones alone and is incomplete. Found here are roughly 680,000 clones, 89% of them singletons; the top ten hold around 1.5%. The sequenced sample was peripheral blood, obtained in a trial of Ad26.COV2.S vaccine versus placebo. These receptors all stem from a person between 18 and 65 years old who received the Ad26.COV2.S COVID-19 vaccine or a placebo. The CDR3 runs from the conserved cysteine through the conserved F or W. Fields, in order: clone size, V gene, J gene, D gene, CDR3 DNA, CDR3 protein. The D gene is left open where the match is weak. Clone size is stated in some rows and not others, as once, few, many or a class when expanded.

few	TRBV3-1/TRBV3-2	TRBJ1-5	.	TGTGCCAGCAGCCAAGGTCTCGGGGAATCGCCCCAGCATTTT	CASSQGLGESPQHF
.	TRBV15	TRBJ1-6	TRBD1	TGTGCCACCAGCAGAACCACAGGGGGCGCCTATAATTCACCCCTCCACTTT	CATSRTTGGAYNSPLHF
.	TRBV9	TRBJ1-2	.	TGTGCCAGCAGCGTATCCATGTATGGCTACACCTTC	CASSVSMYGYTF
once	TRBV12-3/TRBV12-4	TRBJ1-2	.	TGTGCCAGCAGCCCTCTGTTTGGTTATGGCTACACCTTC	CASSPLFGYGYTF
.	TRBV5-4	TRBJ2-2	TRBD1	TGTGCCAGCACCCTCAGGGACAGGGGTTACACCGGGGAGCTGTTTTTT	CASTLRDRGYTGELFF
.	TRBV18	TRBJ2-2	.	TGTGCCAGCTCACCTTTAATAGGGCTTGACACCGGGGAGCTGTTTTTT	CASSPLIGLDTGELFF
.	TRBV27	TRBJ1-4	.	TGTGCCAGCAGTTTATACAGAGGGTATGAAAAACTGTTTTTT	CASSLYRGYEKLFF
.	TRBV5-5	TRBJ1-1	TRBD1	TGTGCCAGCAGCGAGAGACAGGGATGGAACACTGAAGCTTTCTTT	CASSERQGWNTEAFF
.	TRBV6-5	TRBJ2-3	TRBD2	TGTGCCAGCAGGAGCGGGATAACAGATACGCAGTATTTT	CASRSGITDTQYF
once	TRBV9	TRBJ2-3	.	TGTGCCAGCAGCGTATGGGGGAGCCCTACAGATACGCAGTATTTT	CASSVWGSPTDTQYF
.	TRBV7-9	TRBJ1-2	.	TGTGCCAGCAGCTTAGGTACAGAAGGCTATGGCTACACCTTC	CASSLGTEGYGYTF
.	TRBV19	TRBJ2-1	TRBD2	TGTGCCAGTACTGCACTTTCCGGGACTAGCGGGAGGATTGCCAATCATGAGCAGTTCTTC	CASTALSGTSGRIANHEQFF
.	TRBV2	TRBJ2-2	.	TGTGCCAGCAGTGATCAGGGGTTGAACACCGGGGAGCTGTTTTTT	CASSDQGLNTGELFF
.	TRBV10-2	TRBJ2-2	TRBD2	TGCGCCAGCAGTATTACCGGGACTAGCTACACCGGGGAGCTGTTTTTT	CASSITGTSYTGELFF
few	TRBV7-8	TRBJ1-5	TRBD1	TGTGCCAGCAGCTTAATGTCAGGGGGAACTCAGCCCCAGCATTTT	CASSLMSGGTQPQHF
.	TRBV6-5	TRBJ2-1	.	TGTGCCAGCAGTTACTTAGGCCCCTACAATGAGCAGTTCTTC	CASSYLGPYNEQFF
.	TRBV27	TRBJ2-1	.	TGTGCCAGCAGTCCCAACAGGGGAGGGGTGAATGAGCAGTTCTTC	CASSPNRGGVNEQFF
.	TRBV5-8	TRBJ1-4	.	TGTGCCAGCAGCCCCCCAGGCCGCTATGAAAAACTGTTTTTT	CASSPPGRYEKLFF
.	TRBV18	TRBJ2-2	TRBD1	TGTGCCAGCTCGCTGTCCGAGGACAGGGGCGCCGGGGAGCTGTTTTTT	CASSLSEDRGAGELFF
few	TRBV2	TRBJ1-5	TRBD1	TGTGCCAGCAGGGCGACAGGGGATGGTCAGCCCCAGCATTTT	CASRATGDGQPQHF
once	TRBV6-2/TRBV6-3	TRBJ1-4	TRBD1	TGTGCCAGCAGCCCGGGACAGGCTAATGAAAAACTGTTTTTT	CASSPGQANEKLFF
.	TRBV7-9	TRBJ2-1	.	TGTGCCAGCAGCCAAACTAGAGGCTCCTACAATGAGCAGTTCTTC	CASSQTRGSYNEQFF
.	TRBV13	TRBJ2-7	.	TGTGCCAGCAGTCTATCCTCCTACGAGCAGTACTTC	CASSLSSYEQYF
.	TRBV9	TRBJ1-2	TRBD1	TGTGCCAGCAGTCCAACAGGGGGCAACTATGGCTACACCTTC	CASSPTGGNYGYTF
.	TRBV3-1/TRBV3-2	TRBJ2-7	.	TGTGCCCTCCCGGACGGGAGCTCCTACGAGCAGTACTTC	CALPDGSSYEQYF
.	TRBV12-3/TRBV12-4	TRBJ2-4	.	TGTGCCAGCAGTTGGACAGCAAACATTCAGTACTTC	CASSWTANIQYF
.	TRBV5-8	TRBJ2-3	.	TGTGCCAGCAGCTTGGGACAGACAGATACGCAGTATTTT	CASSLGQTDTQYF
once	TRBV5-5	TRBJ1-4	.	TGTGCCAGCAGCTTGATGAGGGGAGGTGAAAAACTGTTTTTT	CASSLMRGGEKLFF
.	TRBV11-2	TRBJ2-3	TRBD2	TGTGCCAGCAGCTTAGTAAGTGGTAGTCTAGCGGGCCGAAAAGATACGCAGTATTTT	CASSLVSGSLAGRKDTQYF
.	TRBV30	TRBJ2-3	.	TGTGCCTGGAGGTCCACCTCTACGCAGTATTTT	CAWRSTSTQYF
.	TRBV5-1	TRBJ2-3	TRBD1	TGCGCCAGCAGCTTGGCCCCAGGGGGCCCAGATACGCAGTATTTT	CASSLAPGGPDTQYF
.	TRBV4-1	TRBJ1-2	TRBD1	TGCGCCAGCAGCCAAAATACAGGGGGCCCTTTAGCTAACTATGGCTACACCTTC	CASSQNTGGPLANYGYTF
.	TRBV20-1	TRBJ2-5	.	TGCAGTGCTAGAGAGGCGCAGACCCAGTACTTC	CSAREAQTQYF
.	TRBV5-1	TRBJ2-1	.	TGCGCCAGCAGCTTCATCCCGAGCTCCTACAATGAGCAGTTCTTC	CASSFIPSSYNEQFF
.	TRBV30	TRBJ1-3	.	TGTGCCTGGATTGTAGTCTCTGGAAACACCATATATTTT	CAWIVVSGNTIYF
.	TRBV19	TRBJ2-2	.	TGTGCCAGTAATCATGTGGGGAACACTCCCGGGGAGCTGTTTTTT	CASNHVGNTPGELFF
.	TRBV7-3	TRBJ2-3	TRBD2	TGTGCCAGCAGCGCGGGGGGCAGCACAGATACGCAGTATTTT	CASSAGGSTDTQYF
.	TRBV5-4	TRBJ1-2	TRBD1	TGTGCCAGCAGTACGGACAGGGGCTACACCTTC	CASSTDRGYTF
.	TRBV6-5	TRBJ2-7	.	TGTGCCAGCAGTCGGGCCTACTCCTACGAGCAGTACTTC	CASSRAYSYEQYF
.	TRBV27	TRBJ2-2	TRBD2	TGTGCCAGCCGGACTAGCGGGAACACCGGGGAGCTGTTTTTT	CASRTSGNTGELFF
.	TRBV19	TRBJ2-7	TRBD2	TGTGCCAGTTCAGCGGGAGCGCTCTACGAGCAGTACTTC	CASSAGALYEQYF
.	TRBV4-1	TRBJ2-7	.	TGCGCCAGCAGCCAAGATCCGGGTGGGGTCTACGAGCAGTACTTC	CASSQDPGGVYEQYF
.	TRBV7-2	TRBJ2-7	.	TGTGCCAGCAGCCTCGTGGAGGGATCCTACGAGCAGTACTTC	CASSLVEGSYEQYF
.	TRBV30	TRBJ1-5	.	TGTGCCTGGAGCAATCCCAATCAGCCCCAGCATTTT	CAWSNPNQPQHF
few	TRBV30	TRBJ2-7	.	TGTGCCTGGAGTGTAGGCCGTAGAAGCTCCTACGAGCAGTACTTC	CAWSVGRRSSYEQYF
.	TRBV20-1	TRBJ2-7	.	TGCAGTGCAAACGAGCAGTACTTC	CSANEQYF
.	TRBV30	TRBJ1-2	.	TGTGCCTGGATAAGGGGCAGCGGTCAATTTTCCTATGGCTACACCTTC	CAWIRGSGQFSYGYTF
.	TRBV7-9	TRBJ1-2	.	TGTGCCAGCAGCTTAGCCTCCTCTAACTATGGCTACACCTTC	CASSLASSNYGYTF
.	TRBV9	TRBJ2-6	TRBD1	TGTGCCAGCAGCCCCACGGTACAACAGGGGGCCCCTGGGGCCAACGTCCTGACTTTC	CASSPTVQQGAPGANVLTF
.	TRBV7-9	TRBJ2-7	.	TGTGCCAGCAGCTTAGCGCTGTCCTACGAGCAGTACTTC	CASSLALSYEQYF